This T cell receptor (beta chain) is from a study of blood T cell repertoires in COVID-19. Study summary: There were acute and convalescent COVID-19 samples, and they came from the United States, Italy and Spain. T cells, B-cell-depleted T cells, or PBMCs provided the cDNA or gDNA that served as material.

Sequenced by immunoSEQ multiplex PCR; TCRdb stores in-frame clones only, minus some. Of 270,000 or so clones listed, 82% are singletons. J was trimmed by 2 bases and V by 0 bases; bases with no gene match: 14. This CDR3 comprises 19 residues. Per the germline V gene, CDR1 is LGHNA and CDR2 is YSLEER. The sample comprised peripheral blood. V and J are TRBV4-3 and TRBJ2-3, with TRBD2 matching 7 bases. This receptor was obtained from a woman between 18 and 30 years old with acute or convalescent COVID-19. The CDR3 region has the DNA TGCGCCAGCAGCCAAGATCGATGGGGGAGGGCATCCCTCACAGATACGCAGTATTTT. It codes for CASSQDRWGRASLTDTQYF.